Following are 6 T cell receptor beta chains from one sample sequenced in a study of shared clonotypes between healthy human individuals (dated by TCRdb to 2020 to 2021). CD8 naive samples were obtained by positive selection for CCR7 among CD45RO-negative cells, yielding a CD45RA+CCR7+ population from which TemRA cells were excluded. Preparation of the library involved the immunoSEQ multiplex PCR assay. This immuneACCESS table, as held by TCRdb, lists in-frame sequences with V and J called but not all clones. Of the missing ones, under half trace to an unresolved V gene in checked studies; the others have no known cause. Here the sample has roughly 2 million clones; about 95% occur a single time. 1.1% of the sample goes to the ten largest clones. Specimen: naive CD8+ T cells sorted from blood. The cell subset or site label of this sample denotes: CD45RA+CCR7+. The receptors stem from a man between 18 and 29 years old in good health.

This chain links TRBV5-1 with TRBJ2-1; TRBD2 might be the D (6 bases). Germline V gives CDR1 SGHRS, CDR2 YFSETQ. The germline V and J ends were trimmed by 0 bases and 15 bases, with 22 bases remaining between them. The length of the CDR3 is 15 residues. The CDR3 DNA reads TGCGCCAGCAGCTTGGTCCGGGGGACTGCAGTGGGTATGTTCTTC. Translation gives CASSLVRGTAVGMFF.

This sequence joins TRBV9 and TRBJ2-5; TRBD1 aligns across 7 bases. Per germline, CDR1 SGDLS and CDR2 YYNGEE. This CDR3 has 15 residues. V dropped 4 bases and J dropped 7; count of bases not matched to a gene: 13. CDR3 residues: CASSLETGPVGTQYF. The CDR3 coding sequence is TGTGCCAGCAGCTTAGAGACAGGGCCCGTGGGGACCCAGTACTTC.

The chain joins TRBV4-3 to TRBJ1-6; D remains unclear. Germline V lookup: CDR1 LGHNA, CDR2 YSLEER. The CDR3 runs to 15 residues. V lost 0 bases, J lost 3 bases, and 6 bases lay in between. The CDR3 DNA follows: TGCGCCAGCAGCCAAGAACTGAGCTATAATTCACCCCTCCACTTT. The encoded protein is CASSQELSYNSPLHF.

V gene TRBV19 combines with J gene TRBJ2-1, with D unresolved. The CDR3 runs 15 residues. Trimming took 7 bases from V and 3 from J, leaving 16 bases between them. CDR1 and CDR2 (germline): LNHDA, SQIVND (reference sequence). CDR3 sequence reads: CASTPNSGSYNEQFF. Written as DNA, the CDR3 is TGTGCCAGTACCCCCAATTCGGGCAGCTACAATGAGCAGTTCTTC.

The chain recombines TRBV5-6 with TRBJ2-7; D is uncertain. This CDR3 is built from 12 residues. The germline gives CDR1 SGHDT, CDR2 YYEEEE. V gave up 4 bases and J gave up 6 bases, with 11 bases separating them. CDR3 sequence: CASSLWASEQYF. In DNA form, the CDR3 reads TGTGCCAGCAGCCTCTGGGCATCCGAGCAGTACTTC.

Worth noting for this clone: This same CDR3 is encoded by further DNA sequences in the sample. CDR3 coding DNA: TGTGCCAGCAGCGTAGAGGGACAGGGACGGGATACGCAGTATTTT. Protein product: CASSVEGQGRDTQYF. The genes are TRBV9 and TRBJ2-3, with TRBD1 matching 9 bases. The CDR3 runs 15 residues. Germline V gene lookup returns CDR1 SGDLS and CDR2 YYNGEE. With V trimmed by 0 bases and J by 6 bases, 5 bases remained unmatched.